Shown below are 16 T cell receptor beta chains from a single sample sequenced in a study of regulatory T cells in long-lasting Graves disease. Time point of the sample: persistent/refractory GD, antithyroid drugs over 5 years with positive TRAb. PBMC-derived RNA was used for the TCR library. Sequencing libraries for TCR beta were prepared with iRepertoire HTBI primers and Arm-PCR of CDR3 regions. TCRdb reanalysed the multiplex PCR reads using MiXCR and keeps one entry per CDR3 protein. Found here are 300,000 to 400,000 distinct CDR3 sequences, 15% to 20% of them singletons; the top ten hold 29%. The sample consisted of peripheral blood mononuclear cells (PBMCs), taken when the disease was refractory, from a patient treated with antithyroid drugs. The source is a female donor with Graves disease.

There are many counts of this clonotype. J is TRBJ1-1 and V is TRBV5-5; D is unresolved. Trimming removed 6 bases from V and 0 bases from J, with 6 bases in between. There are 12 residues in the CDR3. CDR1 and CDR2 (germline): SGHKS, YYEKEE (reference sequence). Here the CDR3 DNA reads TGTGCCAGCACTCCAATGAACACTGAAGCTTTCTTT. It codes for CASTPMNTEAFF.

This clonotype appeared a few times. This sequence joins TRBV10-1 and TRBJ2-7; D is unclear. V was shortened by 8 bases and J by 9 bases, with 5 bases between the two germline ends. The CDR3 has 8 amino acids. Germline CDR1 is WNHNN and CDR2 is SYGVQD (reference sequence). As DNA, the CDR3 is TGCGCCAGCCTCCCGCAGTACTTC. Translating gives CASLPQYF.

Ten or more counts support this clonotype. In DNA form, the CDR3 reads TGCGCCAGCAGCTTGGGGGACAGAACTAATGAAAAACTGTTTTTT. It translates to CASSLGDRTNEKLFF. The rearrangement joins TRBV5-1 to TRBJ1-4; 7 nucleotides align to TRBD1. Germline loops: CDR1 SGHRS, CDR2 YFSETQ. Losses at the gene ends were 0 bases for V and 1 base for J; bases not matched to a gene: 0. The CDR3 runs to 15 residues. Using reference TRBV5-1 and TRBJ1-4 for the parts outside the CDR3, the full variable domain is KAGVTQTPRYLIKTRGQQVTLSCSPISGHRSVSWYQQTPGQGLQFLFEYFSETQRNKGNFPGRFSGRQFSNSRSEMNVSTLELGDSALYLCASSLGDRTNEKLFFGSGTQLSVL.

The chain carries TRBV6-2 or TRBV6-3 and TRBJ2-7; tentative D call: TRBD1 (5 bases). This CDR3 has 15 residues. V was cut by 6 bases and J by 4 bases, with 19 bases left in between. Germline lookup yields CDR1 MNHEY and CDR2 SVGEGT. In DNA, the CDR3 is TGTGCCAGCAGCGAAGGAAGGGGCTTCAAGTACGAGCAGTACTTC. Its protein product is CASSEGRGFKYEQYF.

This chain connects TRBV29-1 to TRBJ2-7, with a possible D match to TRBD2 (5 bases). The CDR3 extends over 13 amino acids. Trimming took off 7 bases at V and 2 bases at J, with 15 bases between the two ends. CDR1 is SQVTM, CDR2 ANQGSEA, per germline. The CDR3 DNA reads TGCAGCGGTACGGTCGCGGGCACCTACGAGCAGTACTTC. Its protein is CSGTVAGTYEQYF.

The V gene is TRBV6-2 or TRBV6-3, the J gene TRBJ1-4; no definite D call. The CDR3 covers 16 residues. V lost 6 bases and J lost 2, with 16 bases in between. Germline V lookup: CDR1 MNHEY, CDR2 SVGEGT. The CDR3 DNA follows: TGTGCCAGCAGACGCCGGCGAGAGTGGACTAATGAAAAACTGTTTTTT. Encoded protein: CASRRRREWTNEKLFF.

This clonotype was recorded a few times. The V and J genes are TRBV3-1 and TRBJ2-2; TRBD2 matches at 8 bases. V was pared by 2 bases and J by 6 bases, with 11 bases of the junction left unmatched. The germline gives CDR1 LGHDT, CDR2 YNNKEL (reference sequence). This CDR3 comprises 17 residues. The CDR3 sequence is CASSQLSSGWDAGELFF. In nucleotides, the CDR3 is TGTGCCAGCAGCCAACTTTCTAGCGGGTGGGACGCCGGGGAGCTGTTTTTT.

The chain recombines TRBV6-2 or TRBV6-3 with TRBJ1-4, with 7 bases matching TRBD1. There are 18 residues in the CDR3. The germline CDR1 and CDR2 sequences are MNHEY and SVGEGT. Unmatched junction bases numbered 18, after V lost 6 bases and J lost 5 bases. The CDR3 loop is CASSDRVLLKGRNEKLFF. The CDR3 DNA sequence: TGTGCCAGCAGCGACAGGGTCCTGCTGAAAGGAAGGAATGAAAAACTGTTTTTT.

The V and J genes are TRBV18 and TRBJ1-1; D possibly corresponds to TRBD1 (6 bases). The CDR3 runs to 13 residues. Germline-derived CDR1 and CDR2 are KGHSH and LQKENI. The V end was cut by 3 bases, the J end by 1 base, with 6 bases between. The CDR3 DNA sequence: TGTGCCAGCTCACCGGGGGCGAACACTGAAGCTTTCTTT. It codes for CASSPGANTEAFF.

This clonotype was counted at least ten times. The chain carries TRBV11-2 and TRBJ2-7; D call uncertain. Trimming left V 5 bases short and J 3 bases short, with 8 bases between. CDR1 SGHAT and CDR2 FQNNGV come from the germline V gene. This CDR3 region has 12 residues. CDR3 protein: CASSADNYEQYF. The CDR3 DNA follows: TGTGCCAGCAGCGCCGATAACTACGAGCAGTACTTC.

This clonotype was found many times. The chain combines TRBV2 with TRBJ2-5; TRBD2 agrees at 11 bases. The junction had 4 bases not matched to a gene; V was cut back by 0 bases and J by 4 bases. CDR1 is SNHLY, CDR2 FYNNEI, per germline. The CDR3 totals 16 residues. CDR3 in amino acids: CASSEATSGRRETQYF. CDR3 bases: TGTGCCAGCAGTGAAGCTACTAGCGGGAGACGAGAGACCCAGTACTTC.

This clonotype was seen at least ten times. The chain carries TRBV11-2 and TRBJ1-3, with 7 nucleotides matching TRBD1. Germline V gene lookup returns CDR1 SGHAT and CDR2 FQNNGV. The junction had 12 bases not matched to a gene; V was cut back by 4 bases and J by 0 bases. CDR3 size: 18 residues. CDR3 loop: CASSSIGTGASSGNTIYF. The CDR3 nucleotides read TGTGCCAGCAGCTCAATCGGTACAGGGGCCTCCTCTGGAAACACCATATATTTT.

Remarks on this clonotype: A read error is possible here, since a much larger clone lies one base away. This rearrangement joins TRBV6-1 to TRBJ1-1; D gene uncertain. Germline V gene sequence: CDR1 MNHNS, CDR2 SASEGT. This CDR3 is 17 amino acids long. The CDR3 here is CASSRLGPDYVATETFF. CDR3 nucleotide sequence: TGTGCCAGCAGTCGACTTGGGCCTGACTATGTGGCCACTGAAACTTTCTTT.

This clonotype came up many times. The rearrangement joins TRBV10-3 to TRBJ1-1; D unclear. Germline V gives CDR1 ENHRY, CDR2 SYGVKD. The V end lost 0 bases, the J end lost 5 bases, and 10 bases lay between the germline ends. The CDR3 runs to 14 residues. The CDR3 DNA is TGTGCCATCAGTGAGTCGATAATAAGGACTGAAGCTTTCTTT. Translation: CAISESIIRTEAFF.

The count of this clonotype is one. It may be a read error: a sequence one base away is much more abundant. This chain connects TRBV5-1 to TRBJ1-1, with D possibly matching TRBD1 (5 bases). Germline V gene sequence: CDR1 SGHRS, CDR2 YFSETQ. There are 17 residues in the CDR3. The CDR3 DNA is TGCGCCAGCAGCTGGGAACCCGTCAGAGGGACCTACACTGGAGCTTTCTTT. It encodes CASSWEPVRGTYTGAFF.

As regards this clonotype: This may stem from a read error, because a much larger clone lies one nucleotide away. This chain joins TRBV11-3 and TRBJ1-1; D is uncertain. There are 14 residues in the CDR3. The germline CDR1 and CDR2 sequences are SGHNT and YENEEA. Here the CDR3 reads CASGLDEGYTEAFF. The CDR3 nucleotides read TGTGCCAGCGGCTTAGATGAGGGATACACTGAAGCTTTCTTT.